The 22 T cell receptor beta chains in this list originate from one sample, sequenced in a study of cytomegalovirus exposure and HLA in healthy donors. TCRdb keeps only in-frame clones here, not all; method: immunoSEQ multiplex PCR. The sample includes about 110,000 clones, roughly 90% of them seen just once. The sample consisted of PBMCs. Source of these receptors: a woman between 25 and 40 years old in good health and CMV-seropositive.

This sequence joins TRBV6-6 and TRBJ2-3; D is perhaps TRBD2 (7 bases). Germline-derived CDR1 and CDR2 are MNHNY and SVGAGI (reference sequence). With 5 bases removed from V and 0 bases from J, the gap between germline ends came to 12 bases. CDR3 length: 15 amino acids. CDR3 sequence reads: CASSPQGGSTDTQYF. DNA for the CDR3: TGTGCCAGCAGTCCACAGGGAGGGAGCACAGATACGCAGTATTTT.

The V call is TRBV6-5, the J call TRBJ2-7; D may be TRBD1 (6 bases). The CDR3 spans 14 residues. The ends were cut back, 5 bases at V and 6 bases at J, with 17 bases in the middle. Germline CDR1 and CDR2: MNHEY and SVGAGI. CDR3 amino acids: CASSRYRVGSEQYF. The CDR3 DNA reads as TGTGCCAGCAGTCGTTACAGGGTTGGCTCCGAGCAGTACTTC.

The chain couples TRBV7-9 to TRBJ2-5; 7 positions agree with TRBD2. The length of the CDR3 is 16 residues. Germline CDR1 SEHNR, CDR2 FQNEAQ (reference sequence). Germline trimming cut 5 bases from V and 4 bases from J; bases unmatched to any gene: 13. The CDR3 loop is CASSPTRLAPGETQYF. The CDR3 bases are TGTGCCAGCAGCCCGACCAGACTAGCCCCGGGAGAGACCCAGTACTTC.

The chain employs TRBV11-1 and TRBJ1-2; maybe TRBD1 (6 bases). V was clipped by 5 bases and J by 8 bases, with 24 bases between them. This CDR3 is 16 amino acids long. Germline V CDR1 and CDR2: SGHAT, FQDESV (reference sequence). CDR3: CASSGRLSQGPVGYTF. Here the CDR3 DNA reads TGTGCCAGCAGCGGACGTCTTTCTCAGGGGCCGGTGGGCTACACCTTC.

The V call is TRBV6-5, the J call TRBJ2-6; no definite D call. V lost 2 bases and J 1 base, leaving 6 bases between the germline ends. The CDR3 has 15 residues. CDR1 is MNHEY, CDR2 SVGAGI, per germline. CDR3 region: CASSYLLSGANVLTF. The CDR3, as DNA: TGTGCCAGCAGTTACCTTCTTTCTGGGGCCAACGTCCTGACTTTC.

V is TRBV13 and J is TRBJ2-3; D might be TRBD1 (6 bases). V gave up 5 bases and J gave up 5 bases, with 14 bases separating them. CDR1 and CDR2 (germline): PRHDT, FYEKMQ (reference sequence). The CDR3 contains 14 residues. CDR3 residues: CASSPGVPKDTQYF. Here the CDR3 DNA reads TGTGCCAGCAGCCCAGGGGTCCCAAAAGATACGCAGTATTTT.

CDR3 coding DNA: TGTGCCAGCAGCTTAGAGTCTAAAGCTACAGATACGCAGTATTTT. Translation: CASSLESKATDTQYF. The chain carries TRBV7-2 and TRBJ2-3; D unresolved. The CDR3 has 15 residues. The ends were cut back, 1 base at V and 3 bases at J, with 11 bases in the middle. The germline gives CDR1 SGHTA, CDR2 FQGNSA.

CDR3 nucleotide sequence: TGTGCCAGCAGCGTAGGACTAGCGGGGGGCTCGGGGCAAGAGACCCAGTACTTC. As protein: CASSVGLAGGSGQETQYF. The V and J genes are TRBV9 and TRBJ2-5, with TRBD2 identical over 13 bases. Germline lookup yields CDR1 SGDLS and CDR2 YYNGEE. The V gene end was trimmed by 0 bases and the J gene end by 2 bases; junction bases not matched to a gene: 7. The CDR3 is made up of 18 amino acids. The full variable domain, with the rest looked up from reference TRBV9 and TRBJ2-5, is DSGVTQTPKHLITATGQRVTLRCSPRSGDLSVYWYQQSLDQGLQFLIQYYNGEERAKGNILERFSAQQFPDLHSELNLSSLELGDSALYFCASSVGLAGGSGQETQYFGPGTRLLVL.

V gene TRBV28 combines with J gene TRBJ1-5; 9 nucleotides line up with TRBD1. CDR1 is MDHEN and CDR2 is SYDVKM in the germline V gene. The CDR3 covers 16 residues. The J segment lost 5 bases and the V segment lost 5 bases, leaving 10 bases of the junction unmatched. CDR3 sequence reads: CASSVPTGGKDQPQHF. CDR3 coding DNA: TGTGCCAGCAGTGTCCCGACAGGGGGGAAGGATCAGCCCCAGCATTTT.

The chain links TRBV9 to TRBJ1-2; D not resolved. Germline CDR1 and CDR2: SGDLS and YYNGEE. The CDR3 extends over 16 amino acids. The V end was cut by 3 bases, the J end by 3 bases, with 18 bases between. CDR3: CASSGEQFGSDYGYTF. The CDR3 DNA reads as TGTGCCAGCAGCGGAGAGCAGTTTGGAAGCGACTATGGCTACACCTTC.

The rearrangement joins TRBV7-2 to TRBJ2-3; tentatively, D is TRBD2 (6 bases). Between the trimmed V and J ends, which lost 5 bases and 11 bases, there was a span of 20 bases. Per germline, CDR1 SGHTA and CDR2 FQGNSA. The CDR3 loop spans 14 amino acids. DNA of the CDR3: TGTGCCAGCAGCCACCCTCTAGCGAGAGGGGTGCAGTATTTT. It encodes CASSHPLARGVQYF.

This chain uses TRBV27 with TRBJ1-1, with D uncertain. The V end was cut by 6 bases, the J end by 0 bases, with 8 bases between. Germline V gene data show CDR1 as MNHEY and CDR2 as SMNVEV (reference sequence). The CDR3 sequence is 13 residues long. CDR3 sequence reads: CASRAVLNTEAFF. The CDR3 nucleotides read TGTGCCAGCAGGGCAGTCCTGAACACTGAAGCTTTCTTT.

This clone occurred many times. This chain uses TRBV9 with TRBJ2-2; D call uncertain. Germline V gives CDR1 SGDLS, CDR2 YYNGEE. The CDR3 totals 13 residues. V gave up 0 bases and J gave up 4 bases, with 4 bases separating them. CDR3 region: CASSVGATGELFF. Written as DNA, the CDR3 is TGTGCCAGCAGCGTAGGGGCCACCGGGGAGCTGTTTTTT.

The chain employs TRBV7-9 and TRBJ2-3; D unresolved. Germline CDR1 is SEHNR and CDR2 is FQNEAQ (reference sequence). The CDR3 totals 14 residues. The V end lost 3 bases, the J end lost 0 bases, and 7 bases lay between the germline ends. The CDR3 sequence: CASSFGPSTDTQYF. In nucleotides, the CDR3 is TGTGCCAGCAGCTTTGGCCCTAGCACAGATACGCAGTATTTT. Full variable domain (outside the CDR3, taken from reference TRBV7-9 and TRBJ2-3): DTGVSQNPRHKITKRGQNVTFRCDPISEHNRLYWYRQTLGQGPEFLTYFQNEAQLEKSRLLSDRFSAERPKGSFSTLEIQRTEQGDSAMYLCASSFGPSTDTQYFGPGTRLTVL.

The CDR3 loop reads CSVMEALGYEQYF. For the CDR3, the DNA is TGCAGCGTTATGGAGGCCTTGGGGTACGAGCAGTACTTC. The rearrangement joins TRBV29-1 to TRBJ2-7; tentatively, D is TRBD2 (5 bases). This CDR3 comprises 13 residues. Trimming took off 5 bases at V and 4 bases at J, with 15 bases between the two ends. Germline V gene lookup returns CDR1 SQVTM and CDR2 ANQGSEA.

The chain recombines TRBV11-2 with TRBJ2-7; no clear D. The germline CDR1 and CDR2 sequences are SGHAT and FQNNGV. There are 14 residues in the CDR3. V lost 1 base and J 0 bases, leaving 7 bases between the germline ends. The CDR3 sequence is CASSLAPSSYEQYF. The CDR3 nucleotides are TGTGCCAGCAGCTTAGCTCCCAGCTCCTACGAGCAGTACTTC.

This clone was seen a handful of times. The V and J genes are TRBV28 and TRBJ2-7; 7 nucleotides match TRBD1. The V gene's germline CDR1 is MDHEN and CDR2 SYDVKM. The CDR3 runs 12 residues. With V trimmed by 6 bases and J by 2 bases, 1 base remained unmatched. Here the CDR3 reads CASRQGPYEQYF. The CDR3 DNA sequence: TGTGCCAGCAGACAGGGGCCCTACGAGCAGTACTTC.

The V and J genes are TRBV9 and TRBJ2-2; perhaps TRBD2 as D (6 bases). With 0 bases removed from V and 1 base from J, the gap between germline ends came to 7 bases. The CDR3 covers 15 residues. CDR1 and CDR2 from the germline V gene are SGDLS and YYNGEE. The CDR3 loop reads CASSVGTKNTGELFF. The CDR3, as DNA: TGTGCCAGCAGCGTAGGGACTAAGAACACCGGGGAGCTGTTTTTT.

J is TRBJ1-2 and V is TRBV5-6; TRBD1 might be the D (5 bases). The CDR3 is 12 residues long. The V end was cut by 1 base, the J end by 9 bases, with 10 bases between. Germline CDR1 is SGHDT and CDR2 is YYEEEE. As DNA, the CDR3 is TGTGCCAGCAGCTTGTTCGGGGGAAGCTACACCTTC. Translation gives CASSLFGGSYTF.

The chain links TRBV7-2 to TRBJ2-1; D is perhaps TRBD1 (5 bases). The CDR3 totals 17 residues. With 5 bases removed from V and 1 base from J, the gap between germline ends came to 18 bases. Per germline, CDR1 SGHTA and CDR2 FQGNSA. CDR3 sequence reads: CASSIRAASLSYNEQFF. DNA of the CDR3: TGTGCCAGCAGCATCAGGGCCGCGAGTTTATCCTACAATGAGCAGTTCTTC.

The chain uses TRBV7-6 and TRBJ2-7, with 7 bases lining up with TRBD1. The CDR3 is 14 residues long. V shed 4 bases and J 3 bases; nucleotides not matched to a gene: 6. In germline, CDR1 is SGHVS, CDR2 FNYEAQ. CDR3 loop: CASSSTGDGYEQYF. In nucleotides, the CDR3 is TGTGCCAGCAGCTCTACAGGGGACGGCTACGAGCAGTACTTC.

The chain links TRBV9 to TRBJ1-1, with 7 bases lining up with TRBD1. The CDR3 totals 13 residues. Trimming removed 4 bases from V and 9 bases from J; junction bases left unmatched: 9. The V gene's germline CDR1 is SGDLS and CDR2 YYNGEE. In DNA, the CDR3 is TGTGCCAGCAGCACCCGACCGGGACAGAAAGCTTTCTTT. Protein sequence: CASSTRPGQKAFF.